This entry is about one TCR beta chain. These data belong to a study of blood T cell repertoires in COVID-19. Turning to the study itself: Sources were T cells, B-cell-depleted T cells, or PBMCs; the material itself was cDNA or gDNA.

V lost 6 bases and J lost 3, with 17 bases in between. From germline, CDR1 is MNHEY and CDR2 SVGAGI. The CDR3 is 15 residues long. Authors' analysis steps: Reference gene primer amplification in the assay estimated nucleated cell counts. Assay used: immunoSEQ multiplex PCR; TCRdb lists only in-frame clones, some missing. D and trimming were read from the DNA, whereas the V and J calls and clone size are those reported in that table. Of tens of thousands of clones listed, about 86% are singletons. What was sequenced was peripheral blood. The chain links TRBV6-5 to TRBJ1-1; possibly TRBD1 for D (6 bases). This sequence was found in a human donor with acute or convalescent COVID-19. The donor label of this sample is uncertain. The CDR3 DNA is TGTGCCAGCAGGGACCGGGGAGGGGGGTACACTGAAGCTTTCTTT. This gives the protein CASRDRGGGYTEAFF.